This T cell receptor (beta chain) was sequenced in a study of radiation and T cells in renal cell carcinoma. Germline CDR1 is SGHRS and CDR2 is YFSETQ. V lost 1 base to trimming and J lost 5 bases; unmatched junction nucleotides: 4. The CDR3 consists of 15 residues. Assay: immunoSEQ multiplex PCR; the TCRdb copy retains only in-frame clones and omits some. The sample lists roughly 170,000 clones, about 87% occurring once. Documented time point: blood 4 weeks post-SBRT, at nephrectomy. Specified treatment: 15 Gy SBRT to primary tumor, nephrectomy 4 weeks later. This sequence originates from a woman between 50 and 59 years old with renal cell carcinoma. The sample in question was blood, obtained from a patient whose treatment included radiotherapy and nephrectomy. The chain links TRBV5-1 to TRBJ2-3, with TRBD2 identical over 10 bases. The CDR3 DNA follows: TGCGCCAGCAGCTTGACTAGCGGGGTAGGAGATACGCAGTATTTT. Translating it yields CASSLTSGVGDTQYF.